The 5 T cell receptor beta chains in this list originate from one sample, sequenced in a study of blood T cell repertoires in COVID-19. Sequencing was performed with immunoSEQ multiplex PCR; in TCRdb, only in-frame clones are kept and a portion is missing. The sample comprises some 100,000 clones, 90% of which are singletons, and just over 5% rests with the top ten. What was sequenced was peripheral blood. These receptors all stem from a man between 50 and 59 years old with acute or convalescent COVID-19.

The genes are TRBV19 and TRBJ1-1; D may be TRBD1 (6 bases). V was trimmed by 5 bases and J by 0 bases, leaving 13 bases between them. This CDR3 region has 15 residues. Germline values: CDR1 LNHDA, CDR2 SQIVND (reference sequence). In DNA form, the CDR3 reads TGTGCCAGTAGTGGATCCGGGACATTGAACACTGAAGCTTTCTTT. The encoded protein is CASSGSGTLNTEAFF.

This chain connects TRBV7-9 to TRBJ2-1; D perhaps matches TRBD2 (7 bases). The CDR3 is 18 residues long. Looked up from germline, CDR1 is SEHNR and CDR2 is FQNEAQ (reference sequence). Trimming took off 2 bases at V and 3 bases at J, with 20 bases between the two ends. CDR3 in amino acids: CASSLLRGEGQDYNEQFF. Here the CDR3 DNA reads TGTGCCAGCAGCTTATTAAGGGGGGAGGGGCAAGACTACAATGAGCAGTTCTTC.

This chain uses TRBV19 with TRBJ2-1, with TRBD2 as a possible D gene (6 bases). V lost 2 bases to trimming and J lost 1 base, with 9 bases between them. CDR1 and CDR2 (germline): LNHDA, SQIVND (reference sequence). The CDR3 covers 15 residues. In DNA form, the CDR3 reads TGTGCCAGTAGTATACTAGCGCAGTCCTACAATGAGCAGTTCTTC. This encodes CASSILAQSYNEQFF.

The CDR3 DNA sequence: TGTGCTAGTGGACTCACAGGGGGCGGCACCGGGGAGCTGTTTTTT. Translating it yields CASGLTGGGTGELFF. The chain uses TRBV12-5 and TRBJ2-2; TRBD1 agrees at 9 bases. Germline V gives CDR1 LGHNT, CDR2 FRNRAP. The length of the CDR3 is 15 residues. V lost 6 bases and J lost 4; bases outside the gene matches: 6.

The chain combines TRBV4-1 with TRBJ2-7, with 8 bases aligning to TRBD2. J gave up 2 bases and V 2 bases, and 5 bases lay outside the gene matches. The CDR3 is made up of 15 amino acids. The germline CDR1 and CDR2 sequences are MGHRA and YSYEKL. Here the CDR3 DNA reads TGCGCCAGCAGCCAAACTCCGGGACTAGCCTACGAGCAGTACTTC. This gives the protein CASSQTPGLAYEQYF.